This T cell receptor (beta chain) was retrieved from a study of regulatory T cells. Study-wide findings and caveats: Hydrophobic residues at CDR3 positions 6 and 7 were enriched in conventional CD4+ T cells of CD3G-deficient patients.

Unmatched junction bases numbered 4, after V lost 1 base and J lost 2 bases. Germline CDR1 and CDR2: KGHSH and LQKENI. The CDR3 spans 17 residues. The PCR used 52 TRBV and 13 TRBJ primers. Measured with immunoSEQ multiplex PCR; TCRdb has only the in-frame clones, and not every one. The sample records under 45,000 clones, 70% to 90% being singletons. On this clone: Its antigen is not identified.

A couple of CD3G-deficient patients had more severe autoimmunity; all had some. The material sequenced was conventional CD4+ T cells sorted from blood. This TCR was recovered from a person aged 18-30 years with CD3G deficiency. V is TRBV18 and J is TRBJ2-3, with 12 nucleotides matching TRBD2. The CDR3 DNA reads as TGTGCCAGCTCACCACTGAGACTAGCGGGAGACACAGATACGCAGTATTTT. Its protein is CASSPLRLAGDTDTQYF.